This TCR beta chain was retrieved from a study of cytomegalovirus exposure and HLA in healthy donors. The study's findings and limits: A later examination showed that TCR association rates differed by HLA locus, with DRB1 most and HLA-C fewest.

As concerns this clone: What it binds is not known.

The PCR employed 60 Vbeta primers together with 13 Jbeta primers. TCRdb's table, derived via immunoSEQ multiplex PCR, lists solely in-frame clones and lacks some. The sample consists of over 150,000 clones, about 80% of them appearing once. The CDR3 runs to 16 residues. Germline trimming cut 5 bases from V and 3 bases from J; bases unmatched to any gene: 7. The chain uses TRBV5-7 and TRBJ2-2; 10 nucleotides align to TRBD1. TRBV5-7 is an open reading frame whose function is uncertain. Sequencing was done on a sample of PBMCs. The sequence was collected from a woman in her twenties or thirties in good health and CMV-seronegative. The CDR3 nucleotides read TGTGCCAGCAGGAAGACAGGGGGCGCCGACACCGGGGAGCTGTTTTTT. Encoded protein: CASRKTGGADTGELFF.